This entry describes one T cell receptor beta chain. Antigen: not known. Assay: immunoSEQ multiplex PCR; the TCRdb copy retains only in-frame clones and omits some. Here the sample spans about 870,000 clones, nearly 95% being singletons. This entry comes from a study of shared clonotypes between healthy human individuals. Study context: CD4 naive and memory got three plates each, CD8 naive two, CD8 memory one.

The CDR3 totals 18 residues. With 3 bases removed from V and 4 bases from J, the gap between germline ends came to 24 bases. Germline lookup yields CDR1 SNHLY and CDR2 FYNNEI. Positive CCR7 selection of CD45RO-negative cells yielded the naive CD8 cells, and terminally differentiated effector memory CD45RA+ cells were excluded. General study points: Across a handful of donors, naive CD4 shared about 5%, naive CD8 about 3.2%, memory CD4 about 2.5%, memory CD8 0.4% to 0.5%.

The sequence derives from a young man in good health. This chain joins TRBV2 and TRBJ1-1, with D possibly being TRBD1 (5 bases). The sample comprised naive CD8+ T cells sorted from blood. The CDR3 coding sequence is TGTGCCAGCAGTGATACTTGGGGGGGACCCACGGTGGGCACTGAAGCTTTCTTT. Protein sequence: CASSDTWGGPTVGTEAFF. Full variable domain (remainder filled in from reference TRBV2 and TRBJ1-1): EPEVTQTPSHQVTQMGQEVILRCVPISNHLYFYWYRQILGQKVEFLVSFYNNEISEKSEIFDDQFSVERPDGSNFTLKIRSTKLEDSAMYFCASSDTWGGPTVGTEAFFGQGTRLTVV.